The 18 T cell receptor beta chains below all came from one sample that was sequenced in a study of cytomegalovirus exposure and HLA in healthy donors. The PCR had 60 Vbeta and 13 Jbeta primers. Assay: immunoSEQ multiplex PCR; the TCRdb copy retains only in-frame clones and omits some. The sample records fewer than 200,000 clones, 77% being singletons. Sequences were obtained from PBMCs. The receptors were sampled from a young man in good health and CMV-seropositive.

This clone has only a few counts. V is TRBV4-1 and J is TRBJ2-7, with 7 nucleotides matching TRBD2. V was clipped by 4 bases and J by 0 bases; unmatched bases: 9. The CDR3 is made up of 16 amino acids. Germline V gene sequence: CDR1 MGHRA, CDR2 YSYEKL. The CDR3 protein is CASSPMGQRGSYEQYF. The CDR3 DNA reads as TGCGCCAGCAGCCCGATGGGTCAGCGGGGCTCCTACGAGCAGTACTTC.

The chain joins TRBV10-3 to TRBJ2-3, with TRBD2 identical over 7 bases. The V gene's germline CDR1 is ENHRY and CDR2 SYGVKD. CDR3 length: 16 residues. Trimming at V came to 2 bases and at J to 2 bases, leaving 7 bases not matched to a gene. The CDR3 DNA follows: TGTGCCATCAGTGAGCCCGAAGCGGGGTCCACAGATACGCAGTATTTT. This codes for CAISEPEAGSTDTQYF.

CDR3 loop: CASSYSAGNTEAFF. The DNA of the CDR3 is TGTGCCAGCAGCTATAGTGCAGGGAACACTGAAGCTTTCTTT. The chain has TRBV7-2 and TRBJ1-1; D ambiguous. V was clipped by 4 bases and J by 1 base, with 10 bases between them. The CDR3 sequence is 14 residues long. Germline CDR1 and CDR2: SGHTA and FQGNSA.

This chain connects TRBV19 to TRBJ2-7; weak D call: TRBD2 (5 bases). V was shortened by 3 bases and J by 3 bases, with 12 bases between the two germline ends. The germline gives CDR1 LNHDA, CDR2 SQIVND (reference sequence). This CDR3 is built from 14 residues. CDR3 nucleotides: TGTGCCAGTAGTATCGCTGTCGGGGACTACGAGCAGTACTTC. Its protein is CASSIAVGDYEQYF.

The chain combines TRBV30 with TRBJ2-2, with a weak D call TRBD2 (6 bases). The CDR3 loop spans 14 amino acids. V was clipped by 8 bases and J by 0 bases, with 13 bases between them. Germline assignment: CDR1 GTSNPN and CDR2 SVGIG (reference sequence). Written as DNA, the CDR3 is TGTGCCAGTCCCGGGAGACCGAACACCGGGGAGCTGTTTTTT. It translates to CASPGRPNTGELFF.

The rearrangement joins TRBV7-3 to TRBJ1-2; possibly TRBD1 for D (5 bases). This CDR3 has 13 residues. V lost 5 bases and J lost 4, with 11 bases in between. Per the germline V gene, CDR1 is SGHTA and CDR2 is FQGTGA. This CDR3 is CASSQGVGYGYTF. The CDR3 bases are TGTGCCAGCAGCCAGGGCGTCGGCTATGGCTACACCTTC.

V gene TRBV6-5 combines with J gene TRBJ1-3; D gene ambiguous. The germline V gene has CDR1 MNHEY and CDR2 SVGAGI. Between the trimmed V and J ends, which lost 0 bases and 4 bases, there was a span of 10 bases. This CDR3 is 15 amino acids long. The CDR3 bases are TGTGCCAGCAGTTACTCGGGCCTTAGGGGAAACACCATATATTTT. Protein sequence: CASSYSGLRGNTIYF.

The chain has TRBV19 and TRBJ2-7; D perhaps matches TRBD1 (5 bases). The germline gives CDR1 LNHDA, CDR2 SQIVND (reference sequence). CDR3 length equals 15 residues. The V end lost 4 bases, the J end lost 1 base, and 14 bases lay between the germline ends. CDR3 protein: CASSRGEDRSYEQYF. CDR3 nucleotide sequence: TGTGCCAGTAGTAGAGGTGAAGACAGATCCTACGAGCAGTACTTC.

The chain uses TRBV2 and TRBJ2-5; possibly TRBD2 for D (6 bases). V lost 7 bases, J lost 4 bases, and 13 bases lay in between. The CDR3 spans 13 residues. Germline V gene data show CDR1 as SNHLY and CDR2 as FYNNEI. The DNA for the CDR3 is TGTGCCAGCACTCCTTACGGGGGAGAGACCCAGTACTTC. Amino acids: CASTPYGGETQYF.

The rearrangement joins TRBV5-1 to TRBJ2-2; 12 bases are a match to TRBD2. Germline V gene sequence: CDR1 SGHRS, CDR2 YFSETQ. The ends lost 1 base at V and 0 bases at J; junction bases unmatched: 7. The CDR3 runs to 19 residues. This CDR3 reads CASSLFGLAGGTNTGELFF. The CDR3 region has the DNA TGCGCCAGCAGCTTGTTCGGTCTAGCGGGGGGGACGAACACCGGGGAGCTGTTTTTT.

The genes are TRBV4-1 and TRBJ2-5; 11 bases fit TRBD1. Germline values: CDR1 MGHRA, CDR2 YSYEKL. CDR3 length: 17 residues. Trimming cost V 3 bases and J 5 bases; bases outside gene matches: 11. The CDR3 sequence is CASSQVGRTGGRETQYF. The CDR3 DNA follows: TGCGCCAGCAGCCAGGTCGGTCGGACAGGGGGCAGGGAGACCCAGTACTTC.

This clone was counted a few times. The chain carries TRBV5-1 and TRBJ2-7; 7 bases map to TRBD1. The length of the CDR3 is 16 residues. Germline V gene sequence: CDR1 SGHRS, CDR2 YFSETQ. With 1 base clipped from V and 0 bases from J, the junction kept 7 bases outside the gene matches. The CDR3 reads CASSLIRGSLSYEQYF. In DNA, the CDR3 is TGCGCCAGCAGCTTGATCAGGGGGAGCCTCTCCTACGAGCAGTACTTC.

The chain employs TRBV28 and TRBJ2-7; D ambiguous. The V end lost 6 bases, the J end lost 4 bases, and 4 bases lay between the germline ends. The CDR3 spans 10 residues. Germline V gives CDR1 MDHEN, CDR2 SYDVKM. CDR3 nucleotide sequence: TGTGCCAGCAGCCAGTACGAGCAGTACTTC. Its translation is CASSQYEQYF.

The sample holds one count of this clone. V is TRBV7-2 and J is TRBJ2-7, with no clear D. The V gene lost 1 base and the J gene lost 1 base, with 8 bases spanning the gap. Per germline, CDR1 SGHTA and CDR2 FQGNSA. The CDR3 totals 14 residues. CDR3 DNA: TGTGCCAGCAGCTTAGTCCGGAGTTCCTACGAGCAGTACTTC. Translating it yields CASSLVRSSYEQYF. The whole variable domain, remainder taken from reference TRBV7-2 and TRBJ2-7, is GAGVSQSPSNKVTEKGKDVELRCDPISGHTALYWYRQSLGQGLEFLIYFQGNSAPDKSGLPSDRFSAERTGGSVSTLTIQRTQQEDSAVYLCASSLVRSSYEQYFGPGTRLTVT.

This chain uses TRBV2 with TRBJ1-5, with unresolved D. Deletions cut 4 bases from V and 5 bases from J, with 12 bases between. This CDR3 region has 14 residues. Germline V lookup: CDR1 SNHLY, CDR2 FYNNEI. As DNA, the CDR3 is TGTGCCAGCAGTGTGGCAGGTAACCATCAGCCCCAGCATTTT. Encoded protein: CASSVAGNHQPQHF.

This chain joins TRBV6-4 and TRBJ2-3; 7 nucleotides agree with TRBD2. Germline trimming cut 2 bases from V and 0 bases from J; bases unmatched to any gene: 2. The germline V gene encodes CDR1 MRHNA and CDR2 SNTAGT. This CDR3 is 15 amino acids long. The CDR3 DNA follows: TGTGCCAGCAGTGACCAGGGAGGGAGCACAGATACGCAGTATTTT. Protein sequence: CASSDQGGSTDTQYF.

The chain employs TRBV6-1 and TRBJ1-5; no clear D gene. Trimming took 1 base from V and 5 from J, leaving 9 bases between them. The germline V gene has CDR1 MNHNS and CDR2 SASEGT. The CDR3 spans 14 residues. In nucleotides, the CDR3 is TGTGCCAGCAGTGAAGAGTGGCAGTATCAGCCCCAGCATTTT. Its protein product is CASSEEWQYQPQHF.

V and J are TRBV7-3 and TRBJ2-2, with a tentative D call TRBD2 (6 bases). The V gene's germline CDR1 is SGHTA and CDR2 FQGTGA. The CDR3 is made up of 15 amino acids. Trimming pared 1 base from V and 8 bases from J, leaving 14 bases between. CDR3 DNA: TGTGCCAGCAGCTTAAATCACGGGGGACGGGGGGAGCTGTTTTTT. Its translation is CASSLNHGGRGELFF.